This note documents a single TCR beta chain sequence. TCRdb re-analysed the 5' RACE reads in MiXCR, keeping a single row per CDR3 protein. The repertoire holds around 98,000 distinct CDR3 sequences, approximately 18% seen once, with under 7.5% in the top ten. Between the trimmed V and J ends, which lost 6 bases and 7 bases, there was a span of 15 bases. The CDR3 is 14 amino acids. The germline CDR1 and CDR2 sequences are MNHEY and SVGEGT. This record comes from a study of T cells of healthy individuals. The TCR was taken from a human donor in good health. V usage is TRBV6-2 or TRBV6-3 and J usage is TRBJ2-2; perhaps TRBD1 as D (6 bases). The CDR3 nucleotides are TGTGCCAGCAGCCCCCACAGGGTTAACGGGGAGCTGTTTTTT. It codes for CASSPHRVNGELFF.